A selection of T cell receptor beta chains follows, all from one sample in a study of CD8+ T cells in alopecia areata. Profiling relied on immunoSEQ multiplex PCR, and the TCRdb table lists in-frame clones only, not all of them. The data hold about 270,000 clones, with 60% observed a single time. The starting material was CD4+ T cells sorted from blood, obtained around week 53, from a patient treated with tofacitinib. The receptors here all came from a human donor with alopecia areata. The CDR3 runs from the conserved cysteine through the conserved F or W. D genes are given only for firm matches. Expanded clones are given a class, and other clones once, few, many or no size at all.

j_gene | v_gene | abundance | d_gene | CDR3nt | CDR3aa
TRBJ2-5 | TRBV7-3 | NA | NA | TGTGCCAGCAGCCCCCCCAACCAAGAGACCCAGTACTTC | CASSPPNQETQYF
TRBJ2-7 | TRBV5-1 | few | TRBD1 | TGCGCCAGCAGCGTACAGGGGCGAGGCTCCTACGAGCAGTACTTC | CASSVQGRGSYEQYF
TRBJ2-7 | TRBV7-6 | NA | TRBD1 | TGTGCCAGCAGCCCCCGGACAGGGCCCTACGAGCAGTACTTC | CASSPRTGPYEQYF
TRBJ1-5 | TRBV4-1 | NA | NA | TGCGCCAGCAGCCCTGGGGGGGATCAGCCCCAGCATTTT | CASSPGGDQPQHF
TRBJ1-2 | TRBV29-1 | NA | NA | TGCAGCGTTGAATTGGGGGCCCGTGGCTACACCTTC | CSVELGARGYTF
TRBJ2-3 | TRBV5-6 | NA | NA | TGTGCCAGCAGCTTCTTCGGGATTAGCACAGATACGCAGTATTTT | CASSFFGISTDTQYF
TRBJ1-2 | TRBV10-3 | few | NA | TGTGCCATCAGTGTCTGGACGTCTGTCTATGGCTACACCTTC | CAISVWTSVYGYTF
TRBJ2-5 | TRBV7-8 | NA | TRBD2 | TGTGCCAGCAGCGTCGGGACTACTCTTCAAGAGACCCAGTACTTC | CASSVGTTLQETQYF
TRBJ1-5 | TRBV18 | NA | NA | TGTGCCAGCTCACTGAGACACGCGAATCAGCCCCAGCATTTT | CASSLRHANQPQHF
TRBJ1-6 | TRBV5-1 | once | NA | TGCGCCAGCAGATCAGACAGCTCCTATAATTCACCCCTCCACTTT | CASRSDSSYNSPLHF
TRBJ2-5 | TRBV9 | NA | TRBD2 | TGTGCCAGCAGCCCGGGACTAGCGGGGAGCCTCCAAGAGACCCAGTACTTC | CASSPGLAGSLQETQYF
TRBJ2-7 | TRBV6-1 | NA | NA | TGTGCCAGCAACCGACTAGGGAAGTCCTACGAGCAGTACTTC | CASNRLGKSYEQYF
TRBJ2-7 | TRBV4-3 | NA | NA | TGCGCCAGCAGCCAAGATAGCTACGAGCAGTACTTC | CASSQDSYEQYF
TRBJ2-1 | TRBV5-6 | NA | NA | TGTGCCAGCAGCCTGGACAGGACTAACAATGAGCAGTTCTTC | CASSLDRTNNEQFF
TRBJ2-7 | TRBV9 | NA | NA | TGTGCCAGCAGCGTAGCTCGAGACAGTGCATACGAGCAGTACTTC | CASSVARDSAYEQYF
TRBJ1-1 | TRBV4-1 | once | NA | TGCGCCAGCAGCCCCCCGGGGCCTGAAGCTTTCTTT | CASSPPGPEAFF
TRBJ2-7 | TRBV7-6 | once | NA | TGTGCCAGCAGCCCCAGGGGCTACTACGAGCAGTACTTC | CASSPRGYYEQYF